Detailed here is one TCR beta chain. Its antigen has not been determined. No clone much larger than this one lies a single base away; base qualities are absent. The source of the sample is a study of a mutant IDH1 vaccine in newly diagnosed glioma (dated by TCRdb to about 2021). Concerning the study at large: In the chemotherapy-containing groups, vaccination started alongside temozolomide cycles, whereas in patients who had radiotherapy alone it started 4-6 weeks after radiotherapy. Of the approximately 35 treated patients, about 60% were male and around 40% were female, and the mean age was approximately 39 years. Before enrollment, patients had received standard therapy of radiotherapy alone, temozolomide alone, or radiochemotherapy with temozolomide; most received the combination. Visit V12 was the week-35 safety follow-up and visit V13 was the week-47 end of study. Peripheral blood was drawn at six visits: V03 (baseline), V05, V07, V10, V12 and V13. Longitudinal TCRB deep sequencing was done for 25 to 30 treated patients, wherever samples were available for exploratory analyses.

In the paper's terms, the time point label means: week 35, safety follow-up. Each vaccine dose, consisting of 300 ug of a 20-mer mutant IDH1 peptide in Montanide, was administered subcutaneously with topical imiquimod. Patients received eight vaccinations in weeks 1, 3, 5, 7, 11, 15, 19 and 23, corresponding to visits V03 through V10. All donors had newly diagnosed IDH1-mutant astrocytomas of WHO grade 3 or 4 that showed loss of nuclear ATRX. The samples were drawn from NOA16, a multicentre, single-arm, open-label phase I trial in Germany that tested a mutant IDH1 peptide vaccine in humans for the first time. The DNeasy Blood and Tissue Kit was used to extract genomic DNA from EDTA blood for TCRB sequencing. Libraries were prepared through the immunoSEQ multiplex PCR assay. Following the manufacturer's protocol, the hsTCRB Kit was used to amplify rearranged TCR beta chain sequences. Sequencing of TCRB libraries was carried out on an Illumina MiSeq. Under the source paper's analysis protocol: The kit vendor's proprietary platform handled demultiplexing, trimming and gene mapping. TCRdb obtained this table from immuneACCESS and retained in-frame rearrangements with V and J assigned. These tables miss some clones; where compared with another copy, unresolved V genes account for less than half of the shortfall, and the remainder is unexplained. Clone size and the V and J calls come from that table; the DNA yielded D and trimming. The sample table contains around 32,000 clones; only one count was recorded for roughly 79% of them. The top ten clones comprise almost 9.5% of the sample.

From the cysteine up to the phenylalanine, the CDR3 has a length of 13 residues. Of the read, only the CDR3 DNA is kept; its 39 bases are in frame from base 1. Cut back by 4 bases and 0 bases, the V and J ends lie 5 bases apart. Looking up the germline V gene yields CDR1 SGDLS and CDR2 YYNGEE. Study-wide findings and limitations: Pseudoprogression seemed to be unrelated to changes in the top peripheral T cell clonotypes found by TCRB sequencing. Immune responses induced by the vaccine were seen in approximately 93% of patients across multiple MHC alleles. Selection of PBMC samples for TCRB deep sequencing was based on availability. The authors noted that analyses of patient blood samples could not be reproduced because of sample limitations.

The material was PBMCs, obtained from a glioma patient whose treatment included an IDH1 peptide vaccine. The receptor comes from a woman aged 25-40 years with glioma. Some clones in this sample may be carry-over from other donors' samples. Here the chain combines TRBV9 and TRBJ2-1; the D segment cannot be called with confidence. The DNA sequence is given as TGTGCCAGCAGCTTTAGCTCCTACAATGAGCAGTTCTTC. This yields the protein CASSFSSYNEQFF.